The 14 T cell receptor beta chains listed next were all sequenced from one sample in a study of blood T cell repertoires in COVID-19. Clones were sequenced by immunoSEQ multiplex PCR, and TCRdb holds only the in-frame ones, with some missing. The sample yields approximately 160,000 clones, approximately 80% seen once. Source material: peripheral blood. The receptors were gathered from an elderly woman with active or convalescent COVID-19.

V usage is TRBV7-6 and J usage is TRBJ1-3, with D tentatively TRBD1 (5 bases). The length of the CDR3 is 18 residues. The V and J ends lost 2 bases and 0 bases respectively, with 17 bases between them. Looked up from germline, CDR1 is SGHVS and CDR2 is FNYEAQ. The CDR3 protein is CASSLRGRAADSGNTIYF. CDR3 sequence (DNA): TGTGCCAGCAGCTTAAGGGGCAGGGCGGCCGACTCTGGAAACACCATATATTTT. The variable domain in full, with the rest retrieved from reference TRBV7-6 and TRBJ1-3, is GAGVSQSPRYKVTKRGQDVALRCDPISGHVSLYWYRQALGQGPEFLTYFNYEAQQDKSGLPNDRFSAERPEGSISTLTIQRTEQRDSAMYRCASSLRGRAADSGNTIYFGEGSWLTVV.

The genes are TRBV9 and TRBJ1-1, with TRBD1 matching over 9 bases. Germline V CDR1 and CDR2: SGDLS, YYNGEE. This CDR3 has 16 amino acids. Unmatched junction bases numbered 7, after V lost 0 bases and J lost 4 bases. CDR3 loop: CASSVGILDRGTEAFF. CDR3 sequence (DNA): TGTGCCAGCAGCGTAGGGATCTTGGACAGGGGCACTGAAGCTTTCTTT. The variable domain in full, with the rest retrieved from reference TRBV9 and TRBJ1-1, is DSGVTQTPKHLITATGQRVTLRCSPRSGDLSVYWYQQSLDQGLQFLIQYYNGEERAKGNILERFSAQQFPDLHSELNLSSLELGDSALYFCASSVGILDRGTEAFFGQGTRLTVV.

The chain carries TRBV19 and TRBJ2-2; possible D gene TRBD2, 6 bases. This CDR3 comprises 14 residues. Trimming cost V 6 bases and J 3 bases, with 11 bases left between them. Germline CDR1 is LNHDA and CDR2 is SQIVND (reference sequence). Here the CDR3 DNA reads TGTGCCAGTAGGAATGGGGGGTACACCGGGGAGCTGTTTTTT. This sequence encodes CASRNGGYTGELFF.

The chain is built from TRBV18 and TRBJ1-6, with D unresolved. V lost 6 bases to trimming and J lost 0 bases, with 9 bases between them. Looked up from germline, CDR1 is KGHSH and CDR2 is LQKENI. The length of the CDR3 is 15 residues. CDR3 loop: CASSRGSSYNSPLHF. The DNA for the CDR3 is TGTGCCAGCTCCCGGGGAAGCTCCTATAATTCACCCCTCCACTTT.

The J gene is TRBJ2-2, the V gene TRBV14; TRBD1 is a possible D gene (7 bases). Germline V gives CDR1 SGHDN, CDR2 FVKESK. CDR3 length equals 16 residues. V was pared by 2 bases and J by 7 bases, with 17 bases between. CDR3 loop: CASSQNPDRRDGELFF. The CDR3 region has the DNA TGTGCCAGCAGCCAAAACCCGGACAGGAGGGACGGGGAGCTGTTTTTT.

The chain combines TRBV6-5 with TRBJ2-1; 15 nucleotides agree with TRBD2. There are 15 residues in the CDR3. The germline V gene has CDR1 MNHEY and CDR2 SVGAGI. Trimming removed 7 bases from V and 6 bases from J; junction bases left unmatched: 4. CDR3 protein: CASTSGLAGGNEQFF. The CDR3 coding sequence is TGTGCCAGCACCTCGGGACTAGCGGGGGGCAATGAGCAGTTCTTC.

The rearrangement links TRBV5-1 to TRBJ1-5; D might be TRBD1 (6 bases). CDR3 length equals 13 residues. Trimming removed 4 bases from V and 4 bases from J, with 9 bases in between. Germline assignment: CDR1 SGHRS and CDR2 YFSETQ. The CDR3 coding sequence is TGCGCCAGCAGCCCCGGACAGAATCAGCCCCAGCATTTT. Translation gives CASSPGQNQPQHF. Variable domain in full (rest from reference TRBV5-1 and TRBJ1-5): KAGVTQTPRYLIKTRGQQVTLSCSPISGHRSVSWYQQTPGQGLQFLFEYFSETQRNKGNFPGRFSGRQFSNSRSEMNVSTLELGDSALYLCASSPGQNQPQHFGDGTRLSIL.

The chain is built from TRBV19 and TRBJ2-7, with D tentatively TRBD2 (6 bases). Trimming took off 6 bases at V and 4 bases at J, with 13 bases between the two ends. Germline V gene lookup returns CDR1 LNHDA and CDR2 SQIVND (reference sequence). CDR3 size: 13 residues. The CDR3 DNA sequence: TGTGCCAGTAGCCGCGGGATGGGGTACGAGCAGTACTTC. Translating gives CASSRGMGYEQYF.

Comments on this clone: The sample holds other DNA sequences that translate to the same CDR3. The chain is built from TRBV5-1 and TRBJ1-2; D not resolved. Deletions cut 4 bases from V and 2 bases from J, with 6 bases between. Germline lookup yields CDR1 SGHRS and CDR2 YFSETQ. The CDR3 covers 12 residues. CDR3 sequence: CASSPGNYGYTF. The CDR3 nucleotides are TGCGCCAGCAGCCCCGGGAACTATGGCTACACCTTC.

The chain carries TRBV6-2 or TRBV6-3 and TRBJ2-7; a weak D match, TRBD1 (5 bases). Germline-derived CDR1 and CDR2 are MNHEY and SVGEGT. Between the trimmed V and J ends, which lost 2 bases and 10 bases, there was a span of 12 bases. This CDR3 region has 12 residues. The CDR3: CASSYPDRDQYF. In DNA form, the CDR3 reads TGTGCCAGCAGTTACCCCGACAGAGACCAGTACTTC.

The CDR3 protein is CASSPIGRGAANTGELFF. CDR3 in DNA: TGTGCCAGCAGCCCTATTGGGCGGGGGGCCGCGAACACCGGGGAGCTGTTTTTT. The chain employs TRBV9 and TRBJ2-2, with 8 bases fitting TRBD2. CDR1 SGDLS and CDR2 YYNGEE come from the germline V gene. Trimming cost V 4 bases and J 0 bases; bases outside gene matches: 11. The CDR3 has 18 residues.

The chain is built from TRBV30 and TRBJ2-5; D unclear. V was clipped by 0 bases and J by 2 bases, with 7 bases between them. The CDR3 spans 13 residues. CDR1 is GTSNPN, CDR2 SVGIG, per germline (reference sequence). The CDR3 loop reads CAWSVSQQETQYF. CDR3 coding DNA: TGTGCCTGGAGTGTATCCCAGCAAGAGACCCAGTACTTC. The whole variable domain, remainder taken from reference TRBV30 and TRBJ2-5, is SQTIHQWPATLVQPVGSPLSLECTVEGTSNPNLYWYRQAAGRGLQLLFYSVGIGQISSEVPQNLSASRPQDRQFILSSKKLLLSDSGFYLCAWSVSQQETQYFGPGTRLLVL.

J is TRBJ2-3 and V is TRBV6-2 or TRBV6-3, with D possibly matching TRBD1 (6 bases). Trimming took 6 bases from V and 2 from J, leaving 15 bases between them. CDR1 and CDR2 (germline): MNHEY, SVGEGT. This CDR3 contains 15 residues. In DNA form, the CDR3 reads TGTGCCAGCAGACCTACAGGGCTAACCACAGATACGCAGTATTTT. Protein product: CASRPTGLTTDTQYF.

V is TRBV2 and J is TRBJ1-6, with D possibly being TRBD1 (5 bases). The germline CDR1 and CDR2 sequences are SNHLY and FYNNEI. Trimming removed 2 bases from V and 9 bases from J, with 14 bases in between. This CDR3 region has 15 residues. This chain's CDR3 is CASSEWGRVGSPLHF. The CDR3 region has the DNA TGTGCCAGCAGTGAATGGGGCAGGGTGGGTTCACCCCTCCACTTT.